This T cell receptor (beta chain) was profiled in a study of T cell changes during pregnancy in multiple sclerosis (dated by TCRdb to the late 2010s). Broadly, across the study: In women with multiple sclerosis, the researchers looked at how the T cell repertoire shifted as pregnancy progressed.

Library preparation was by the immunoSEQ multiplex PCR assay. TCRdb's version of the immuneACCESS table is confined to in-frame rearrangements and falls short of the full clone set. An unresolved V gene accounts for under half of the shortfall where checked; the remainder is of unknown origin. This sample comprises about 40,000 clones, 90% to 95% of them detected only once. Clones ranked in the top ten supply about 8% of the sample. In regard to this clone: The specificity of this receptor is unknown. No quality values exist for individual bases; no much larger clone is one base distant.

Via the germline V gene, CDR1 is MNHNS and CDR2 SASEGT. The CDR3 runs 18 residues from the cysteine to the phenylalanine. Here the CDR3 DNA is all that survives: 54 bases in frame from base 1. V ends up 2 bases short and J 9 bases short, with an unmatched junction base count of 17. The chain links TRBV6-1 with TRBJ2-1; TRBD2 matches 9 bases in the middle. Sequencing was performed on CD8+ T cells from peripheral blood mononuclear cells, taken before pregnancy. The receptor was isolated from a female donor with multiple sclerosis, enrolled in a pregnancy study. The CDR3 reads as follows: CASSESQGGSGSLGEQFF. The DNA sequence reads TGTGCCAGCAGTGAATCCCAAGGCGGTAGCGGGAGTCTTGGTGAGCAGTTCTTC.